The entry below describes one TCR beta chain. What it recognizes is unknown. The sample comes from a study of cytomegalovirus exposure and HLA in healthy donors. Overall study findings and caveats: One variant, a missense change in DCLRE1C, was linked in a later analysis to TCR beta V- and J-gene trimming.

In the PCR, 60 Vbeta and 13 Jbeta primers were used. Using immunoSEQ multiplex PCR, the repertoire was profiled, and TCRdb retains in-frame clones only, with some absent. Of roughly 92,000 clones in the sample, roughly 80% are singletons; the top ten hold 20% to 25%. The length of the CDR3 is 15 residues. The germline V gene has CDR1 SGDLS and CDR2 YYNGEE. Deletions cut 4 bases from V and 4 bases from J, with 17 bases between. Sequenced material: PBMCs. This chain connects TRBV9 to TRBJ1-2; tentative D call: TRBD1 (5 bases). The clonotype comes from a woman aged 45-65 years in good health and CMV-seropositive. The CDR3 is CASSLLWGDRYGYTF. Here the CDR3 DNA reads TGTGCCAGCAGCCTCCTATGGGGGGACCGCTATGGCTACACCTTC.